This TCR beta chain is from a study of T cells in Graves' hyperthyroidism and ophthalmopathy. Turning to this clonotype: Antigen specificity is unknown.

The CDR3 regions of TCR beta were amplified from RNA transcripts. TCR CDR3 regions were first amplified by RT-PCR with HTBI primers. TCRdb reprocessed the multiplex PCR reads with MiXCR, giving one entry per CDR3 protein. The table has roughly 570,000 distinct CDR3 sequences, around 46% seen once. A patient was excluded if there was uncontrolled infection, other autoimmune disease, pregnancy or lactation. Every diagnosis used clinical symptoms, serum thyroxine and TRAb, thyroid ultrasound and orbital computed tomography. The CDR3 covers 13 residues. Trimming pared 3 bases from V and 8 bases from J, leaving 16 bases between. CDR1 is DFQATT and CDR2 is SNEGSKA in the germline V gene (reference sequence). Study observations and caveats: Ophthalmopathy, which appeared later, was predicted by the model a median approximately six months before onset. In the blood, most expanded thyroid clonotypes above 0.001 appeared as well.

The sequenced sample consisted of peripheral blood or thyroid tissue (not recorded which). The source of this sequence is an adult woman with Graves' disease, either hyperthyroidism or ophthalmopathy (not recorded which). J is TRBJ1-2 and V is TRBV20-1; a weak D match, TRBD1 (5 bases). The CDR3: CSASNPQGGGYTF. The CDR3 nucleotides are TGCAGTGCTAGTAATCCGCAGGGAGGCGGCTACACCTTC.